The 6 T cell receptor beta chains in this list originate from one sample, sequenced in a study of blood T cell repertoires in COVID-19. Assay: immunoSEQ multiplex PCR; the TCRdb copy retains only in-frame clones and omits some. The repertoire has approximately 180,000 clones, about four fifths of them found once; the top ten carry 12%. What was sequenced was peripheral blood. The receptor set was obtained from a woman older than 75 with COVID-19, enrolled during active disease.

This clone was counted a single time. The rearrangement uses TRBV6-2 or TRBV6-3 and TRBJ2-3, with 8 positions matching TRBD1. Unmatched junction bases numbered 4, after V lost 2 bases and J lost 3 bases. The CDR3 runs to 15 residues. Per germline, CDR1 MNHEY and CDR2 SVGEGT. The CDR3 DNA is TGTGCCAGCAGTTACCGGACAGGGAAAACAGATACGCAGTATTTT. Translating gives CASSYRTGKTDTQYF.

The chain employs TRBV27 and TRBJ1-2; 11 bases fit TRBD1. Germline lookup yields CDR1 MNHEY and CDR2 SMNVEV (reference sequence). This CDR3 is 15 amino acids long. V lost 6 bases and J lost 7; bases outside the gene matches: 10. For the CDR3, the DNA is TGTGCCAGCAGAACCACCGGGACAGGGGGTCTTGGCTACACCTTC. Amino acids: CASRTTGTGGLGYTF.

The chain is built from TRBV10-2 and TRBJ1-2; possible D gene TRBD1, 5 bases. The CDR3 sequence is 15 residues long. The V end was cut by 6 bases, the J end by 0 bases, with 14 bases between. In germline, CDR1 is WSHSY, CDR2 SAAADI. CDR3 DNA: TGCGCCAGCAGAGCGGGACCCCTCACTAACTATGGCTACACCTTC. Its protein product is CASRAGPLTNYGYTF.

The chain is built from TRBV5-6 and TRBJ1-2; 8 nucleotides agree with TRBD1. Germline assignment: CDR1 SGHDT and CDR2 YYEEEE. This CDR3 has 14 amino acids. Losses at the gene ends were 4 bases for V and 3 bases for J; bases not matched to a gene: 5. The CDR3 DNA reads as TGTGCCAGCAGCCCAAGGGACAGGTACTATGGCTACACCTTC. Translated, it gives CASSPRDRYYGYTF.

This chain connects TRBV6-6 to TRBJ2-2, with TRBD2 matching over 7 bases. The CDR3 contains 15 residues. Losses at the gene ends were 6 bases for V and 5 bases for J; bases not matched to a gene: 9. CDR1 MNHNY and CDR2 SVGAGI come from the germline V gene (reference sequence). CDR3 coding DNA: TGTGCCAGCAGGATAACGGGAGGAGGGACCGGGGAGCTGTTTTTT. As protein: CASRITGGGTGELFF.

The genes are TRBV4-1 and TRBJ2-7; D unresolved. There are 13 residues in the CDR3. CDR1 MGHRA and CDR2 YSYEKL come from the germline V gene. Trimming removed 0 bases from V and 6 bases from J, with 9 bases in between. CDR3 sequence (DNA): TGCGCCAGCAGCCAAGACGAGGAGCTCGAGCAGTACTTC. Translated: CASSQDEELEQYF.